This T cell receptor beta chain emerged from a study of technical replicates of blood from several donors. Trimming pared 9 bases from V and 0 bases from J, leaving 9 bases between. The CDR3 spans 12 residues. Per the germline V gene, CDR1 is MNHEY and CDR2 is SMNVEV (reference sequence). The table came from immunoSEQ multiplex PCR; TCRdb's copy has only in-frame clones and leaves some out. In the table there are more than 90,000 clones, 90% to 97% of which are singletons. This clone has a single count. The receptor was isolated from a human donor in good health. The V gene is TRBV27, the J gene TRBJ2-7; D not resolved. Material: T cells isolated from PBMCs. CDR3 sequence reads: CASGDGSYEQYF. CDR3 bases: TGTGCCAGTGGAGATGGCTCCTACGAGCAGTACTTC.